The 2 T cell receptor beta chains below were found in one sample sequenced in a study of T cells after yellow fever vaccination. One entry per CDR3 protein, called by TCRdb with MiXCR from the 5' RACE reads. The sample lists under 550,000 distinct CDR3 sequences, 20% to 25% seen once, with about a sixth in the top ten. The sample here was PBMCs, taken less than 25 days after the first yellow fever vaccination. The receptors shown here come from a man aged 18 to 30 who received the YFV17D yellow fever vaccine.

This CDR3 is CASSLASESWDTQYF. In nucleotides, the CDR3 is TGCGCCAGCAGCTTGGCTAGCGAGTCTTGGGATACGCAGTATTTT. The chain links TRBV5-1 to TRBJ2-3, with D perhaps matching TRBD2 (6 bases). V was clipped by 0 bases and J by 6 bases, with 14 bases between them. The CDR3 length is 15 residues. The germline V gene encodes CDR1 SGHRS and CDR2 YFSETQ.

This clonotype was counted between two and nine times. The rearrangement uses TRBV20-1 and TRBJ2-7; D may match TRBD1 or TRBD2 (5 bases each). Trimming cost V 0 bases and J 2 bases, with 14 bases left between them. CDR1 is DFQATT and CDR2 is SNEGSKA in the germline V gene (reference sequence). The length of the CDR3 is 15 residues. CDR3 coding DNA: TGCAGTGCTAGAGATAGGGGACCTAGGGCCTACGAGCAGTACGTC. Translated: CSARDRGPRAYEQYV.